One and the same sample provided the 15 T cell receptor beta chains below, sequenced in a study of T cell repertoires in cytomegalovirus infection. These TCRs are of unknown antigen specificity. TCRdb reanalysed the reads using MiXCR and keeps one entry per CDR3 protein. This table has hundreds of thousands of distinct CDR3 sequences, approximately 40% appearing once. The starting material was cultured PBMCs, obtained from culture after CMV antigen stimulation. The receptors stem from a human donor in good health (CMV status not recorded). Some clones in this sample may be carry-over from other donors' samples.

This clonotype occurred a few times. The gene calls are TRBV19 and TRBJ1-5, with no clear D. Germline V gene sequence: CDR1 LNHDA, CDR2 SQIVND (reference sequence). V was trimmed by 3 bases and J by 2 bases, leaving 8 bases between them. The CDR3 loop spans 14 amino acids. CDR3 DNA sequence: TGTGCCAGTAGTATGTGGGAAGGCAATCAGCCCCAGCATTTT. Its translation: CASSMWEGNQPQHF.

V gene TRBV7-4 combines with J gene TRBJ1-4; D is ambiguous. With 6 bases removed from V and 2 bases from J, the gap between germline ends came to 10 bases. CDR3 length: 14 amino acids. Germline V gene lookup returns CDR1 SGHVT and CDR2 SQSDAQ. The CDR3 coding sequence is TGTGCCAGCAGTCCAGCGGGGACTAATGAAAAACTGTTTTTT. Translating gives CASSPAGTNEKLFF.

The chain joins TRBV4-1 to TRBJ1-2; 8 bases are a match to TRBD1. CDR3 length: 16 amino acids. The germline CDR1 and CDR2 sequences are MGHRA and YSYEKL. With 1 base clipped from V and 1 base from J, the junction kept 5 bases outside the gene matches. DNA for the CDR3: TGCGCCAGCAGCCAAGTCTCCGGACAGGGTAACTATGGCTACACCTTC. Residues: CASSQVSGQGNYGYTF.

The chain carries TRBV7-2 and TRBJ2-2, with 8 bases aligning to TRBD2. The length of the CDR3 is 16 residues. Germline values: CDR1 SGHTA, CDR2 FQGNSA. After removal of 4 bases from V and 1 base from J, the junction contained 5 bases not matched to a gene. The CDR3 nucleotides read TGTGCCAGCAGCTCCTTAGCGGGACTGAACACCGGGGAGCTGTTTTTT. Translation: CASSSLAGLNTGELFF. Variable domain in full (rest from reference TRBV7-2 and TRBJ2-2): GAGVSQSPSNKVTEKGKDVELRCDPISGHTALYWYRQSLGQGLEFLIYFQGNSAPDKSGLPSDRFSAERTGGSVSTLTIQRTQQEDSAVYLCASSSLAGLNTGELFFGEGSRLTVL.

The genes are TRBV19 and TRBJ1-1; D ambiguous. Deletions cut 1 base from V and 0 bases from J, with 18 bases between. The CDR3 length is 18 residues. Germline V gives CDR1 LNHDA, CDR2 SQIVND (reference sequence). CDR3 loop: CASSIGGLDFHMNTEAFF. The CDR3 nucleotides are TGTGCCAGTAGTATAGGGGGTCTCGACTTCCACATGAACACTGAAGCTTTCTTT.

This clonotype was counted between two and nine times. The J gene is TRBJ1-1, the V gene TRBV12-3 or TRBV12-4; D remains ambiguous. CDR3 length: 13 residues. Trimming cost V 5 bases and J 5 bases, with 12 bases left between them. Written as DNA, the CDR3 is TGTGCCAGCAGTCGTGGAGAGGAAACTGAAGCTTTCTTT. Residues: CASSRGEETEAFF.

The chain is built from TRBV28 and TRBJ2-7, with 11 bases lining up with TRBD1. Germline V gene sequence: CDR1 MDHEN, CDR2 SYDVKM. The ends lost 5 bases at V and 3 bases at J; junction bases unmatched: 3. The CDR3 runs 14 residues. CDR3 nucleotide sequence: TGTGCCAGCAGTGGGACAGGGGGGCACTACGAGCAGTACTTC. This encodes CASSGTGGHYEQYF.

As to this clonotype: At one of its ends the junction is not consistent with the germline gene, which may arise from a read error. The chain is built from TRBV7-6 and TRBJ1-1, with unresolved D. CDR1 and CDR2 from the germline V gene are SGHVS and FNYEAQ. This CDR3 has 13 residues. CDR3 region: CASTSDPGTEASF. CDR3 in DNA: TGTGCCAGCACCTCTGACCCGGGCACTGAAGCTTCCTTT.

J is TRBJ1-6 and V is TRBV7-4; tentative D call: TRBD1 (5 bases). V was pared by 1 base and J by 9 bases, with 16 bases between. This CDR3 is built from 16 residues. Per the germline V gene, CDR1 is SGHVT and CDR2 is SQSDAQ. CDR3 residues: CASSLGKQGRGSPLHF. The CDR3 region has the DNA TGTGCCAGCAGCTTAGGCAAGCAGGGCAGAGGTTCACCCCTCCACTTT.

The CDR3 region has the DNA TGTGCCAGCTCCCCATCGAGCCCACCTTCTGGCGAGCAGTACTTC. Translated, it gives CASSPSSPPSGEQYF. This chain links TRBV27 with TRBJ2-7; D call uncertain. CDR1 is MNHEY and CDR2 is SMNVEV in the germline V gene (reference sequence). V was pared by 8 bases and J by 6 bases, with 23 bases between. The CDR3 loop spans 15 amino acids.

A few counts support this clonotype. This chain joins TRBV7-6 and TRBJ1-5; TRBD1 matches at 9 bases. This CDR3 has 16 amino acids. V shed 5 bases and J 1 base; nucleotides not matched to a gene: 6. The germline V gene encodes CDR1 SGHVS and CDR2 FNYEAQ. The CDR3 is CASSGDRVESNQPQHF. CDR3 DNA sequence: TGTGCCAGCAGCGGGGACAGGGTAGAAAGCAATCAGCCCCAGCATTTT.

V is TRBV12-3 or TRBV12-4 and J is TRBJ2-5, with 14 bases lining up with TRBD2. There are 15 residues in the CDR3. V was pared by 6 bases and J by 5 bases, with 5 bases of the junction left unmatched. The DNA for the CDR3 is TGTGCCAGCAGGGGACTAGCGGGAGTTATTGAGACCCAGTACTTC. It yields the protein CASRGLAGVIETQYF.

This clonotype was picked up a small number of times. The chain combines TRBV12-3 or TRBV12-4 with TRBJ1-4; possibly TRBD1 for D (5 bases). Deletions cut 7 bases from V and 4 bases from J, with 16 bases between. This CDR3 contains 15 residues. Here the CDR3 reads CASTIPGAYNEKLFF. The DNA of the CDR3 is TGTGCCAGCACCATCCCCGGGGCTTATAATGAAAAACTGTTTTTT.

There are a few counts of this clonotype. The chain uses TRBV11-2 and TRBJ2-3, with D possibly matching TRBD2 (5 bases). Germline V gene sequence: CDR1 SGHAT, CDR2 FQNNGV. The CDR3 loop spans 15 amino acids. Deletions cut 2 bases from V and 7 bases from J, with 16 bases between. The CDR3: CASSLTRAGGHTQYF. CDR3 bases: TGTGCCAGCAGCTTAACTCGGGCGGGCGGCCATACGCAGTATTTT.

This clonotype was found a few times. The genes are TRBV18 and TRBJ1-6; D gene uncertain. The CDR3 is made up of 19 amino acids. CDR1 is KGHSH, CDR2 LQKENI, per germline. Deletions cut 2 bases from V and 0 bases from J, with 17 bases between. The CDR3 loop is CASSPSGSPSSSYNSPLHF. DNA of the CDR3: TGTGCCAGCTCACCATCTGGGTCTCCGTCGAGCTCCTATAATTCACCCCTCCACTTT.